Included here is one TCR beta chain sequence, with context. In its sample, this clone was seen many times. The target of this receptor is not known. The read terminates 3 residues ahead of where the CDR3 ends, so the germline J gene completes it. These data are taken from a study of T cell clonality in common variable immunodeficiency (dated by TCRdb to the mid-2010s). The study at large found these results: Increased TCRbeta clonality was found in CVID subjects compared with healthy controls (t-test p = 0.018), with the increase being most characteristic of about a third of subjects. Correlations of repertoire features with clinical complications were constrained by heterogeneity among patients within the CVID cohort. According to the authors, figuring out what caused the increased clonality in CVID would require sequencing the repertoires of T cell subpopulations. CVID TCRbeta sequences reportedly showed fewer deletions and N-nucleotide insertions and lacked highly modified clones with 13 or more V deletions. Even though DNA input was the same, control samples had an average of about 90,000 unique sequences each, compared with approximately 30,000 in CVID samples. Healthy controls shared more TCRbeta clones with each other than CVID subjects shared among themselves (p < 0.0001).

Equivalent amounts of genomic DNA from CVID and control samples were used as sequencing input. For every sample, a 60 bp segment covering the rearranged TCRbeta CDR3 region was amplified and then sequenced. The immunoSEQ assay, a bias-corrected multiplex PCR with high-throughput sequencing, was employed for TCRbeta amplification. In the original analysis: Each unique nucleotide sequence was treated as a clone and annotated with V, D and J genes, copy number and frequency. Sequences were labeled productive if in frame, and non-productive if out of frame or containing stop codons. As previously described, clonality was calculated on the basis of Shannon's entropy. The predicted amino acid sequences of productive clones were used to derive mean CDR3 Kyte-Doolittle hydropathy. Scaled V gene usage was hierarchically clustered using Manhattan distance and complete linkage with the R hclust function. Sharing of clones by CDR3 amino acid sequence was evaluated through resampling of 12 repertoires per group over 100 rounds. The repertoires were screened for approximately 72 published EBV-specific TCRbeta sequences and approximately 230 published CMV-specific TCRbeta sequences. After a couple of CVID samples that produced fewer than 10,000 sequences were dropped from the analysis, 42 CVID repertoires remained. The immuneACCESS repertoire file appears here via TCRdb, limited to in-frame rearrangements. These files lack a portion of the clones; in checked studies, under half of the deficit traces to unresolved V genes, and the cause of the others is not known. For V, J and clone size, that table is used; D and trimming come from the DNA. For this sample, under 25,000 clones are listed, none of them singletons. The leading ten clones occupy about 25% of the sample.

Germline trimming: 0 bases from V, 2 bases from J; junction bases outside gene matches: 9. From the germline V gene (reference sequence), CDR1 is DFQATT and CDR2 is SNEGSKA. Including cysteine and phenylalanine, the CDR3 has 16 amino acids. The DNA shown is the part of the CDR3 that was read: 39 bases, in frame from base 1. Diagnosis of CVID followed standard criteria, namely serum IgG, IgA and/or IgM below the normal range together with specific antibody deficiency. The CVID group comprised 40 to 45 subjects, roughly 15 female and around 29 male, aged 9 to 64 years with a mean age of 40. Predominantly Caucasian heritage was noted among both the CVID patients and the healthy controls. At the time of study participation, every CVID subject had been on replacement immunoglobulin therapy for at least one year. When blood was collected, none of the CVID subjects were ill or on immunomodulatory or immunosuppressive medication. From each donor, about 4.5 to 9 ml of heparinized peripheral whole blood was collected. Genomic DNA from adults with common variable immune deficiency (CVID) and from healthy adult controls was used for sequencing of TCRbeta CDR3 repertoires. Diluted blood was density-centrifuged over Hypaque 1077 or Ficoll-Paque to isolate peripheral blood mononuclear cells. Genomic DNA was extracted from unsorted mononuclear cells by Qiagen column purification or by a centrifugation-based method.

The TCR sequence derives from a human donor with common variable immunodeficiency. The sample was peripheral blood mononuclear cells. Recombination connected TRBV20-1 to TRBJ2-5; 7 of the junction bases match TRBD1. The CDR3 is CSARDLLGQRQETQYF. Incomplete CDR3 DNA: TGCAGTGCTAGAGATCTATTGGGACAGCGACAAGAGACC.